These T cell receptor beta chains were read from a single sample in a study of T cells in Graves' hyperthyroidism and ophthalmopathy. TCRdb processed the multiplex PCR reads anew with MiXCR; each CDR3 protein has one entry. The repertoire holds 300,000 to 450,000 distinct CDR3 sequences, with roughly 14% as singletons. Sequencing used blood. These receptors were obtained from a young woman with Graves' hyperthyroidism that later progressed to Graves' ophthalmopathy. Both conserved end residues are part of each CDR3. The D gene is left open where the match is weak. Size values are once, few and many counts, or a class for expanded clones, and some rows have none.

D gene,clone size,V gene,J gene,CDR3 DNA,CDR3 protein
NA,many,TRBV7-8,TRBJ1-3,TGTGCCAGCAGCTTCCCTCAGGGCCATAGAGCTGGAAACACCATATATTTT,CASSFPQGHRAGNTIYF
NA,NA,TRBV27,TRBJ2-7,TGTGCCAGCAGTTTATCAAGGTCGACAGTACCCTACGAGCAGTACTTC,CASSLSRSTVPYEQYF
NA,many,TRBV11-2,TRBJ2-3,TGTGCCAGCAGCTTAGCTGGGGATAGTTTGGTGGGCACAGATACGCAGTATTTT,CASSLAGDSLVGTDTQYF
NA,NA,TRBV20-1,TRBJ2-6,TGCAGTGCCCAGGAGGGGGATCCCTCTGGGGCCAACGTCCTGACTTTC,CSAQEGDPSGANVLTF
NA,few,TRBV12-3/TRBV12-4,TRBJ2-1,TGTGCCAGCAGTTTTCAGGGAGAGAGTGAGCAGTTCTTC,CASSFQGESEQFF
NA,NA,TRBV7-3,TRBJ2-7,TGTGCCAGCAGCTTAGCAGGGATTGACGAGCAGTACTTC,CASSLAGIDEQYF
NA,NA,TRBV9,TRBJ2-1,TGTGCCAGCAGCGTAGTTAGTAATGGGAATGAGCAGTTCTTC,CASSVVSNGNEQFF
NA,many,TRBV6-1,TRBJ1-2,TGTGCCAGCAGTGAGGAAAGGGCGGCGGTCTATGGCTACACCTTC,CASSEERAAVYGYTF
NA,NA,TRBV5-1,TRBJ1-3,TGCGCCAGCAGACGCCGCTTCGACTCTGGAAACACCATATATTTT,CASRRRFDSGNTIYF
TRBD1,few,TRBV20-1,TRBJ1-2,TGCAGTGCTAGAGATCCGGACAGGAGGGCTAACTATGGCTACACCTTC,CSARDPDRRANYGYTF
TRBD2,NA,TRBV10-3,TRBJ2-2,TGTGCCATCAGTGAGTCCGGGACTAGCGGCAACACCGGGGAGCTGTTTTTT,CAISESGTSGNTGELFF
NA,NA,TRBV6-1,TRBJ2-2,TGTGCCAGCAATATGGAGGGCGCGTGGACCGGGGAGCTGTTTTTT,CASNMEGAWTGELFF
NA,many,TRBV9,TRBJ2-7,TGTGCCAGCAGCGTGGGGGGCAGTGGGACCTACGAGCAGTACTTC,CASSVGGSGTYEQYF
TRBD1,few,TRBV6-1,TRBJ1-1,TGTGCCAGCAGCCCCACCGACAGGGGGAACACTGAAGCTTTCTTT,CASSPTDRGNTEAFF
NA,few,TRBV15,TRBJ1-3,TGTGCCACCAGCAGAGGAAAGAAGGCTGCCTCTGGAAACACCATATATTTT,CATSRGKKAASGNTIYF
NA,many,TRBV5-1,TRBJ1-1,TGCGCCAGCAGCTTGGTTGGGGGCCTAAACACTGAAGCTTTCTTT,CASSLVGGLNTEAFF
TRBD1,few,TRBV20-1,TRBJ1-6,TGCAGTGCTAGACCTCCCCGGGACAGGGTGTCACCCCTCCACTTT,CSARPPRDRVSPLHF
NA,NA,TRBV9,TRBJ2-3,TGTGCCAGCAGCCCCGTAGGGGGAGGCGCAGATACGCAGTATTTT,CASSPVGGGADTQYF
TRBD1,NA,TRBV6-5,TRBJ2-7,TGTGCCAGCAGTTACGGGACAGACTCCTACGAGCAGTACTTC,CASSYGTDSYEQYF
NA,many,TRBV6-5,TRBJ2-5,TGTGCCAGCAGTTACGGGGGTTCCCAAGAGACCCAGTACTTC,CASSYGGSQETQYF
TRBD2,NA,TRBV11-2,TRBJ2-7,TGTGCCAGCAGCACTAGCGGCGAGGGCTACGAGCAGTACTTC,CASSTSGEGYEQYF
NA,many,TRBV28,TRBJ2-7,TGTGCCAGCAGTTTCCCAGCCCCCACAGGGGAGCAGTACTTC,CASSFPAPTGEQYF
NA,many,TRBV20-1,TRBJ1-1,TGCAGTGCTAGACGGGGACAACAGGAAGCTTTCTTT,CSARRGQQEAFF
TRBD1,few,TRBV5-1,TRBJ1-1,TGCGCCAGCCGCCGGACAGGGGTTGAAGCTTTCTTT,CASRRTGVEAFF
TRBD2,NA,TRBV7-3,TRBJ2-2,TGTGCCAGCAGCTTGGGCGGGAGGGCCAGCACCGGGGAGCTGTTTTTT,CASSLGGRASTGELFF
TRBD2,NA,TRBV10-3,TRBJ2-5,TGTGCCATCAGTGGGGGACTAGCAGAGGGGGAGACCCAGTACTTC,CAISGGLAEGETQYF
NA,few,TRBV10-3,TRBJ2-7,TGTGCCATTGGACTATCCTACGAGCAGTACTTC,CAIGLSYEQYF
TRBD2,few,TRBV7-9,TRBJ2-5,TGTGCCAGCAGCTTGCAGCGGGAAGAAGGAGAGACCCAGTACTTC,CASSLQREEGETQYF
NA,many,TRBV12-3/TRBV12-4,TRBJ2-1,TGTGCCAGCAGTTCGACCGGAACGGGCTACTCCTACAATGAGCAGTTCTTC,CASSSTGTGYSYNEQFF
TRBD2,NA,TRBV6-1,TRBJ2-1,TGTGCCAGCAGTCGACCGGGACTAGGCAAAAGAAGAGCCAATGAGCAGTTCTTC,CASSRPGLGKRRANEQFF
NA,NA,TRBV7-9,TRBJ2-3,TGTGCCAGCAGCTTTGTTGACGGAACCGATACGCAGTATTTT,CASSFVDGTDTQYF
NA,many,TRBV12-3/TRBV12-4,TRBJ1-3,TGTGCCAGCAGCCCAGGGCTCCCCTCTGGAAACACCATATATTTT,CASSPGLPSGNTIYF
NA,many,TRBV20-1,TRBJ1-5,TGCAGTGCTAGAGCAGGGAATAGCAATCAGCCCCAGCATTTT,CSARAGNSNQPQHF
TRBD1,NA,TRBV5-1,TRBJ2-7,TGCGCCAGCAGCTCGGGACAGGGACTCGAGCAGTACTTC,CASSSGQGLEQYF
NA,few,TRBV24-1,TRBJ1-2,TGTGCCACCAGTGACTCCGTGGCGGGCCCGGCTAACTATGGCTACACCTTC,CATSDSVAGPANYGYTF
NA,NA,TRBV19,TRBJ2-1,TGTGCCAGTAGTTCCTACGGTTCCACCATTTACAATGAGCAGTTCTTC,CASSSYGSTIYNEQFF
NA,many,TRBV3-1,TRBJ2-3,TGTGCCAGCAGCCGGATTAAGGATGGCACAGATACGCAGTATTTT,CASSRIKDGTDTQYF
TRBD2,many,TRBV20-1,TRBJ2-2,TGCAGTGCTAGAGGGAGGACTAGCAGGGGCGGGGAGCTGTTTTTT,CSARGRTSRGGELFF
NA,many,TRBV5-1,TRBJ1-1,TGCGCCAGCAGGGGCGGACGGTCGAACACTGAAGCTTTCTTT,CASRGGRSNTEAFF
NA,NA,TRBV6-1,TRBJ1-3,TGTGCCAGCAGTCCTTGGGCCAGATCTGGAAACACCATATATTTT,CASSPWARSGNTIYF
NA,NA,TRBV20-1,TRBJ2-7,TGCAGTGCTAGAGATCCCGGGCGAAAGTACGAGCAGTACTTC,CSARDPGRKYEQYF
NA,many,TRBV20-1,TRBJ2-7,TGCAGTGCTAGTGGAGGGTGGCCCTACGAGCAGTACTTC,CSASGGWPYEQYF
NA,many,TRBV28,TRBJ1-2,TGTGCCAGCAGTGTTGAGTCAACTAACTATGGCTACACCTTC,CASSVESTNYGYTF
TRBD2,many,TRBV20-1,TRBJ2-5,TGCAGTGCTAGCCCCATGGGACTAGCGGCGAGGGGGACCCAGTACTTC,CSASPMGLAARGTQYF
NA,few,TRBV18,TRBJ2-5,TGTGCCAGCTCACCACAATCCAACCGTGGGGAGACCCAGTACTTC,CASSPQSNRGETQYF
TRBD2,NA,TRBV7-6,TRBJ2-3,TGTGCCAGCAGCTTAGTATTTGGGCTAGCGGGAGTTGGTGGATCTGATACGCAGTATTTT,CASSLVFGLAGVGGSDTQYF
NA,NA,TRBV24-1,TRBJ2-7,TGTGCCACCAGTGATGCCCGGGACGCTAATTTGGGGGAGCAGTACTTC,CATSDARDANLGEQYF
TRBD2,NA,TRBV28,TRBJ2-7,TGTGCCAGCAACTGGGGGCCTAGCGGGACCTACGAGCAGTACTTC,CASNWGPSGTYEQYF
TRBD2,many,TRBV7-6,TRBJ2-7,TGTGCCAGCAGCCCTGGGACTAGCGGGGGCTACGAGCAGTACTTC,CASSPGTSGGYEQYF
TRBD2,NA,TRBV29-1,TRBJ2-1,TGCAGCGTTAGTCGGGAGGTACCTGAGCAGTTCTTC,CSVSREVPEQFF
NA,many,TRBV2,TRBJ1-1,TGTGCCAGCAGTCGTACCCCGGGGCGGACTGAAGCTTTCTTT,CASSRTPGRTEAFF
NA,many,TRBV2,TRBJ2-1,TGTGCCAGCAGGAGGGGGGGGAATGAGCAGTTCTTC,CASRRGGNEQFF
TRBD1,many,TRBV6-1,TRBJ1-5,TGTGCCAGCAGTGAAAGGGGGCAGGGAAGTCAGCCCCAGCATTTT,CASSERGQGSQPQHF
NA,many,TRBV7-8,TRBJ2-5,TGTGCCAGCACCTCCCTTACGAGAGTGCATTTTGGTGCCCAAGAGACCCAGTACTTC,CASTSLTRVHFGAQETQYF
NA,NA,TRBV7-9,TRBJ2-2,TGTGCCAGCAGCTTGAGGCTAGCAATGACCGGGGAGCTGTTTTTT,CASSLRLAMTGELFF
TRBD1,few,TRBV4-1,TRBJ1-6,TGCGCCAGCAGCCAAGGCTCAGGGGGCGCGTCCTATAATTCACCCCTCCACTTT,CASSQGSGGASYNSPLHF
TRBD2,NA,TRBV15,TRBJ2-1,TGTGCCACCAGCATCAGTAGCGGGACTGGTAATGAGCAGTTCTTC,CATSISSGTGNEQFF
NA,NA,TRBV5-6,TRBJ2-5,TGTGCCAGCAGCTTTCCTTCTGCAACCCAAGAGACCCAGTACTTC,CASSFPSATQETQYF
NA,NA,TRBV7-9,TRBJ2-7,NA,CASSFYICSARDGLADYEQYF
TRBD2,many,TRBV7-2,TRBJ2-7,TGTGCCAGCAGCCTACAAAGACTAGCGGAGGGTTACGAGCAGTACTTC,CASSLQRLAEGYEQYF